This T cell receptor beta chain was sequenced for a study of blood T cells in healthy people across ages. A second PCR, run for roughly 6 to 11 cycles, used a sample-barcoded 5' primer plus a J-beta primer mix. With 12 random nucleotides, a template-switch adaptor tagged each individual cDNA molecule. TCRdb analysed the 5' RACE reads with MiXCR anew, one entry per CDR3 protein. The sample carries about a million distinct CDR3 sequences, approximately 50% recorded once. The V gene lost 0 bases and the J gene lost 12 bases, with 14 bases spanning the gap. Germline V lookup: CDR1 ENHRY, CDR2 SYGVKD. CDR3 length equals 13 residues. Donor samples were obtained from healthy Caucasian individuals from Russia, aged about 6 to 100. Peripheral blood samples of about 10 milliliters were drawn from each donor.

The sample taken for sequencing was blood. The sequence came from a woman in her fifties or sixties in good health. This sequence joins TRBV10-3 and TRBJ1-2; D is unclear. In nucleotides, the CDR3 is TGTGCCATCAGTGAGTCGGACCAAATAGAGAACACCTTC. It yields the protein CAISESDQIENTF.